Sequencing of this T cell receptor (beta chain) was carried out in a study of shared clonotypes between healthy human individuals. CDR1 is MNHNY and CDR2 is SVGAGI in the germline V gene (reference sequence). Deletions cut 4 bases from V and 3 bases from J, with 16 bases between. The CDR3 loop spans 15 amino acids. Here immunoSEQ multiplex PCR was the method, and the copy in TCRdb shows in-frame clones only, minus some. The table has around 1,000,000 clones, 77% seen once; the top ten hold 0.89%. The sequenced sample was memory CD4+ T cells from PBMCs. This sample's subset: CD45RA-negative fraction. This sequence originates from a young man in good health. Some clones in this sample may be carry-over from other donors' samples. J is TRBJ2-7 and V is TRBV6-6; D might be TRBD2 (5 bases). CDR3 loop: CASSSIQTKLYEQYF. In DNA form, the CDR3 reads TGTGCCAGCAGTTCCATTCAGACTAAACTCTACGAGCAGTACTTC.